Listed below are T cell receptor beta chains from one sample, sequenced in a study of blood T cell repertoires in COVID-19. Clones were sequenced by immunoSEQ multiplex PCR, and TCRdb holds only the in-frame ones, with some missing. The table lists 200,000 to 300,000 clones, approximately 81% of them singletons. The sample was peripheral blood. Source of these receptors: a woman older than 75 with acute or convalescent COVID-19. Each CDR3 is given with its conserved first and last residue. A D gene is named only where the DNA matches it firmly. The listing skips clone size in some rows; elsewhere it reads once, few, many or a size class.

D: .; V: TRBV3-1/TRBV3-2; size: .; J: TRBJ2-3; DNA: TGTGCCAGCAGCCAATACGGGGAGGCAGATACGCAGTATTTT; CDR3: CASSQYGEADTQYF
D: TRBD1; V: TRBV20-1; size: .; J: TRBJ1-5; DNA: TGCAGTGCTAGTCCCGGGACAGGGATGCAGCCCCAGCATTTT; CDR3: CSASPGTGMQPQHF
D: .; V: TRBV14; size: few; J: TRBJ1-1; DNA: TGTGCCAGCAGCCAGGGGGCCACAGGGCTCACTGAAGCTTTCTTT; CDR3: CASSQGATGLTEAFF
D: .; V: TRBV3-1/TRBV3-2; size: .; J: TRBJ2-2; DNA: TGTGCCAGCAGCCGAAGGTCCGGAGCGAACACCGGGGAGCTGTTTTTT; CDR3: CASSRRSGANTGELFF
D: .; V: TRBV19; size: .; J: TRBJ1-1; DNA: TGTGCCAGTAGTATAGTCAGGGCCAGGAGGAACACTGAAGCTTTCTTT; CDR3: CASSIVRARRNTEAFF
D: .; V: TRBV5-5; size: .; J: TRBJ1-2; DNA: TGTGCCAGCAGCTTGGATGCACAGGCGGCGTCGTATGGCTACACCTTC; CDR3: CASSLDAQAASYGYTF
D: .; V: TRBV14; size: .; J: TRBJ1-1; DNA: TGTGCCAGCAGCCAAGATACGGGGGGGAACACTGAAGCTTTCTTT; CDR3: CASSQDTGGNTEAFF
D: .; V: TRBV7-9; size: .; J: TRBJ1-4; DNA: TGTGCCAGCAGCCCCAACTCAGGGCGGTCTAATGAAAAACTGTTTTTT; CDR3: CASSPNSGRSNEKLFF
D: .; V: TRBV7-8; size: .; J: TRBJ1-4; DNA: TGTGCCAGCAGCTTAGCGAGCGGAAATAATGAAAAACTGTTTTTT; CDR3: CASSLASGNNEKLFF
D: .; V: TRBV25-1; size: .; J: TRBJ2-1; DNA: TGTGCCAGCAGTCAGCGCGAGGGATGGGGATACAATGAGCAGTTCTTC; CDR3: CASSQREGWGYNEQFF
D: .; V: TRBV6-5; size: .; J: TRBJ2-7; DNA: TGTGCCAGCCGCCTCTGGGGCAGCGAACCCTACGAGCAGTACTTC; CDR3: CASRLWGSEPYEQYF
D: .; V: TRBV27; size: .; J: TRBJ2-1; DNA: TGTGCCAGCACCCCCCGCGCCTCCTACAATGAGCAGTTCTTC; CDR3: CASTPRASYNEQFF
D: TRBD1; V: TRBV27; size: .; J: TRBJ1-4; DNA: TGTGCCAGCAGACCGGGACAGGGAAACGAAAAACTGTTTTTT; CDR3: CASRPGQGNEKLFF
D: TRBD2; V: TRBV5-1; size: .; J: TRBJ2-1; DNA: TGCGCCAGCACCCCCGACGGACTAGCGGGGGGGGCGCAGTTCTTC; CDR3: CASTPDGLAGGAQFF
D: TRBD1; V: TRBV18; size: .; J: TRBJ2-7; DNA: TGTGCCAGCTCACCACAGGGGGCAGTCTACGAGCAGTACTTC; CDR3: CASSPQGAVYEQYF
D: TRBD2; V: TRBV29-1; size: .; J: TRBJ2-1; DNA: TGCAGCGTCCCAGCGGGGCAAACTTACAATGAGCAGTTCTTC; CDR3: CSVPAGQTYNEQFF
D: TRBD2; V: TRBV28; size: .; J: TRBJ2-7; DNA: TGTGCCAGCAGGGTGACTAGCGGGAGGGGTTACGAGCAGTACTTC; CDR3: CASRVTSGRGYEQYF
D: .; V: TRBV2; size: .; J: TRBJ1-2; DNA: TGTGCCAGCAGGATTGGACAGTCGTTCTATGGCTACACCTTC; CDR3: CASRIGQSFYGYTF
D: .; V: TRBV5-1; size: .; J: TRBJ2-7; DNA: TGCGCCAGCAGCTGGAGGGCGGACGAGCAGTACTTC; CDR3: CASSWRADEQYF
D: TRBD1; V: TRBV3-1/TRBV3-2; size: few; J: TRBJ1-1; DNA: TGTGCCAGCAGCCAGTGGACAGGGCAAAGCGAAGCTTTCTTT; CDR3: CASSQWTGQSEAFF
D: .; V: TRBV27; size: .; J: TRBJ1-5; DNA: TGTGCCAGCAGTTCGTCCGGGAACAATCAGCCCCAGCATTTT; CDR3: CASSSSGNNQPQHF
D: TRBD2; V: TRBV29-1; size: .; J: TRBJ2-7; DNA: TGCAGCGTTAGCCAGCGGGGGGGCGGCGAGCAGTACTTC; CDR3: CSVSQRGGGEQYF
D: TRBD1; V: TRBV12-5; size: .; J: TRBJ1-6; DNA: TGTGCTAGTGGCGGACGACAGGGTGCGGATTCACCCCTCCACTTT; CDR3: CASGGRQGADSPLHF
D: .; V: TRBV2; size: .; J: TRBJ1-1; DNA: TGTGCCAGCAGGGGCTTAGGTTATGAGTCTGAAGCTTTCTTT; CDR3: CASRGLGYESEAFF
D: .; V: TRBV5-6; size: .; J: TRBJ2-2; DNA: TGTGCCAGCAGCTTGGATGGCAGGGCCACCGGGGAGCTGTTTTTT; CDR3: CASSLDGRATGELFF
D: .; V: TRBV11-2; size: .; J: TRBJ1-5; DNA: TGTGCCAGCAGCTTAGATTGGCGGGCTAGCAATCAGCCCCAGCATTTT; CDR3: CASSLDWRASNQPQHF
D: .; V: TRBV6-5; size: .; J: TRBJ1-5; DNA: TGTGCCAGCAGTTACGCGGAAAATCAGCCCCAGCATTTT; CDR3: CASSYAENQPQHF
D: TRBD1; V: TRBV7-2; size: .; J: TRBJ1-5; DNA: TGTGCCAGCAGCTTAAAGACAGGGGCGCGTCAGCCCCAGCATTTT; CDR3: CASSLKTGARQPQHF
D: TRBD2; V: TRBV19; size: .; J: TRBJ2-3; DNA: TGTGCCAGTAGTAACGGACTAGCGGGGGGGTCGGGCACAGATACGCAGTATTTT; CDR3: CASSNGLAGGSGTDTQYF
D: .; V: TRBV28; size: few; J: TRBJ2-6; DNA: TGTGCCAGCAGTGGACAGACATACCTTGGTGGGGCCAACGTCCTGACTTTC; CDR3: CASSGQTYLGGANVLTF
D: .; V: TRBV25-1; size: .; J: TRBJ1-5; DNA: TGTGCCAGCAGTGGCCCAGGGTACAATCAGCCCCAGCATTTT; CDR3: CASSGPGYNQPQHF
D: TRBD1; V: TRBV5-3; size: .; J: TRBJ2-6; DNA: TGTGCCAGAGCCAGGACAGGGTTTGAGGCTGGGGCCAACGTCCTGACTTTC; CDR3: CARARTGFEAGANVLTF
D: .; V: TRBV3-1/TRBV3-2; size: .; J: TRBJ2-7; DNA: TGTGCCAGCAGCCATTACTACGAGCAGTACTTC; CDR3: CASSHYYEQYF
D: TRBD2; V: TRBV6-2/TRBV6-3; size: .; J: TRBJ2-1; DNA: TGTGCCAGCAGCCCCGGACTAGCGGGAGATAATGGAGATGAGCAGTTCTTC; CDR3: CASSPGLAGDNGDEQFF
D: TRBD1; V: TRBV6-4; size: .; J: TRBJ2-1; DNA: TGTGCCAGCAGCGCTGCTTCGGGACAGGGGGTCAATGAGCAGTTCTTC; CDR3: CASSAASGQGVNEQFF
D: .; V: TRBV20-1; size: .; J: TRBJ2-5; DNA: TGCAGTGCTTCCCGGGAAGAGACCCAGTACTTC; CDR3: CSASREETQYF
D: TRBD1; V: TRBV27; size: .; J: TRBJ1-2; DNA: TGTGCCAGCAGAGGACAGGGCCAGAAGAACTATGGCTACACCTTC; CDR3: CASRGQGQKNYGYTF
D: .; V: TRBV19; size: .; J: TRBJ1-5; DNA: TGTGCCAGTAAAATATGGGTGGAGAATCAGCCCCAGCATTTT; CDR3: CASKIWVENQPQHF
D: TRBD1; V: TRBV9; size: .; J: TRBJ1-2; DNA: TGTGCCAGCAGCGTAATGTGGACAGGGCGAGGCTACACCTTC; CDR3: CASSVMWTGRGYTF
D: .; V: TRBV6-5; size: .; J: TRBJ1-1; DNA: TGTGCCAGCATCTACTCGGGGACAACTGAAGCTTTCTTT; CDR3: CASIYSGTTEAFF
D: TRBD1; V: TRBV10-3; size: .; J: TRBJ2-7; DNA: TGTGCCATCAGACCCGGGACAGGGGAGAACGAGCAGTACTTC; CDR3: CAIRPGTGENEQYF
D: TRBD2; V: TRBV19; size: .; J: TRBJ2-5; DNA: TGTGCCAGTAGTATGGGACTAGCGGGGGGATCGAAGGAGACCCAGTACTTC; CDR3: CASSMGLAGGSKETQYF
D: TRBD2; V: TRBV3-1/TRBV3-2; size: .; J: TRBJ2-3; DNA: TGTGCCAGCAGCCACCGGGGGGGAGCGACAGATACGCAGTATTTT; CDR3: CASSHRGGATDTQYF
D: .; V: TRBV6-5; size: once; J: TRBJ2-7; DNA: TGTGCCAGCAGTTACCCCTTGCTTAGACACTCCTACGAGCAGTACTTC; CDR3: CASSYPLLRHSYEQYF
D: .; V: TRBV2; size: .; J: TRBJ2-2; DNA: TGTGCCAGCAGTCAAGGGCCCCGGGAGCTGTTTTTT; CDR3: CASSQGPRELFF
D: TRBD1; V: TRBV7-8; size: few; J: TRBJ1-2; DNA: TGTGCCAGCAGGACCGGGACAGGGGGCCCAACTAACTATGGCTACACCTTC; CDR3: CASRTGTGGPTNYGYTF
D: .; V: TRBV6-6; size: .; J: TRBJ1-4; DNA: TGTGCCAGCGGAATAAATCAGGGGATTGGTGAAAAACTGTTTTTT; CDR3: CASGINQGIGEKLFF
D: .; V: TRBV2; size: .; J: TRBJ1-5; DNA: TGTGCCAGCAGTGAAGGAGGCAGAAATCAGCCCCAGCATTTT; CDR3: CASSEGGRNQPQHF
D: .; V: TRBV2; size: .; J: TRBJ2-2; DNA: TGTGCCAGCTCAACTAGCTTCGGGGAGCTGTTTTTT; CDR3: CASSTSFGELFF
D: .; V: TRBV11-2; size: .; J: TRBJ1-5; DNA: TGTGCCAGCAGCCAGACGGGGTATGGCAATCAGCCCCAGCATTTT; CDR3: CASSQTGYGNQPQHF